The 16 T cell receptor beta chains below come from one sample, sequenced in a study of T cell repertoires in cytomegalovirus infection. For these receptors, no antigen is known. Via MiXCR, TCRdb re-called the reads, giving one row per CDR3 protein. The repertoire holds about 920,000 distinct CDR3 sequences, with around 30% as singletons. The sample consisted of cultured CD8+ T cells from PBMCs, taken from culture after CMV antigen stimulation. These receptors all come from a human donor in good health (CMV status not recorded). Some clones in this sample may be carry-over from other donors' samples.

In this sample, this clonotype turned up a few times. This rearrangement joins TRBV5-4 to TRBJ2-3; possible D gene TRBD2, 6 bases. The CDR3 is 14 residues long. Germline CDR1 is SGHNT and CDR2 is YYREEE (reference sequence). V shed 4 bases and J shed 6 bases, with 15 bases lying between them. The CDR3 DNA follows: TGTGCCAGCAGCGGAGGACTATTCGTGGATACGCAGTATTTT. It translates to CASSGGLFVDTQYF.

The V gene is TRBV27, the J gene TRBJ2-6; 7 bases match TRBD1. This CDR3 is 16 amino acids long. V lost 5 bases, J lost 1 base, and 5 bases stayed unmatched. The germline V gene has CDR1 MNHEY and CDR2 SMNVEV (reference sequence). CDR3 in DNA: TGTGCCAGCAGTCCCGACAGGGTTTCTGGGGCCAACGTCCTGACTTTC. It is translated as CASSPDRVSGANVLTF.

The table lists this clonotype with many counts. V is TRBV7-9 and J is TRBJ1-2; the match to TRBD1 covers 10 bases. The CDR3 contains 17 residues. V lost 5 bases to trimming and J lost 5 bases; unmatched junction nucleotides: 14. Germline CDR1 reads SEHNR; CDR2 reads FQNEAQ (reference sequence). This CDR3 reads CASSPNYWDRGGYGYTF. Written as DNA, the CDR3 is TGTGCCAGCAGCCCAAACTACTGGGACAGGGGTGGATATGGCTACACCTTC.

The chain joins TRBV12-3 or TRBV12-4 to TRBJ2-5, with TRBD2 matching over 11 bases. The CDR3 is 16 amino acids. The V gene end was trimmed by 4 bases and the J gene end by 5 bases; junction bases not matched to a gene: 9. CDR3 residues: CASSSRLAGPEETQYF. CDR3 DNA sequence: TGTGCCAGCAGTTCCCGACTAGCGGGGCCGGAGGAGACCCAGTACTTC.

This chain uses TRBV6-1 with TRBJ1-5; TRBD1 matches at 7 bases. Germline CDR1 is MNHNS and CDR2 is SASEGT. The CDR3 spans 21 residues. Trimming at V came to 0 bases and at J to 3 bases, leaving 20 bases not matched to a gene. CDR3 in amino acids: CASSEALQGVYTASNNQPQHF. DNA of the CDR3: TGTGCCAGCAGTGAAGCGCTTCAGGGGGTTTACACTGCTTCGAACAATCAGCCCCAGCATTTT.

The table lists this clonotype with a few counts. The chain carries TRBV2 and TRBJ2-7, with no clear D. This CDR3 has 11 amino acids. Germline loops: CDR1 SNHLY, CDR2 FYNNEI. V was cut by 3 bases and J by 3 bases, with 3 bases left in between. DNA for the CDR3: TGTGCCAGCAGTGACGTCTACGAGCAGTACGTC. Amino acids: CASSDVYEQYV.

V usage is TRBV5-6 and J usage is TRBJ2-1; D gene unclear. V was shortened by 1 base and J by 1 base, with 9 bases between the two germline ends. This CDR3 is 15 amino acids long. Germline CDR1 SGHDT, CDR2 YYEEEE. The CDR3 spells CASSLNRVSYNEQFF. CDR3 bases: TGTGCCAGCAGCTTGAATAGGGTTTCCTACAATGAGCAGTTCTTC.

Only a few counts were recorded for this clonotype. J is TRBJ2-1 and V is TRBV15; D might be TRBD2 (6 bases). The CDR3 contains 15 residues. Germline V CDR1 and CDR2: LNHNV, YYDKDF (reference sequence). Between the trimmed V and J ends, which lost 9 bases and 2 bases, there was a span of 17 bases. CDR3 coding DNA: TGTGCCACGGGGAGTCAACGGGGGACCTACAATGAGCAGTTCTTC. This sequence encodes CATGSQRGTYNEQFF.

This clonotype was observed a handful of times. The chain couples TRBV7-2 to TRBJ2-3; possibly TRBD1 or TRBD2 for D (5 bases each). V shed 5 bases and J shed 4 bases, with 16 bases lying between them. This CDR3 has 15 residues. The V gene's germline CDR1 is SGHTA and CDR2 FQGNSA. The DNA of the CDR3 is TGTGCCAGCAGCGAGTGGCCGGGGCAATCAGATACGCAGTATTTT. It is translated as CASSEWPGQSDTQYF.

This clonotype turned up a few times. The chain combines TRBV14 with TRBJ2-1, with D unclear. The CDR3 loop spans 17 amino acids. Germline-derived CDR1 and CDR2 are SGHDN and FVKESK. Trimming removed 1 base at V and 4 bases at J, with 17 bases between. CDR3: CASSQGKQWRAYNEQFF. The CDR3 region has the DNA TGTGCCAGCAGCCAAGGGAAGCAGTGGCGAGCATACAATGAGCAGTTCTTC.

This clonotype appeared many times. The rearrangement links TRBV7-9 to TRBJ1-2, with D perhaps TRBD1 (6 bases). The length of the CDR3 is 13 residues. Deletions cut 1 base from V and 6 bases from J, with 9 bases between. The germline V gene encodes CDR1 SEHNR and CDR2 FQNEAQ (reference sequence). The CDR3 reads CASSLGQANGYTF. The DNA of the CDR3 is TGTGCCAGCAGCTTAGGACAGGCGAATGGCTACACCTTC.

This clonotype appeared a few times. V usage is TRBV6-2 or TRBV6-3 and J usage is TRBJ2-7, with 8 bases aligning to TRBD1. The germline V gene encodes CDR1 MNHEY and CDR2 SVGEGT. This CDR3 region has 16 residues. The trim removed 0 bases at V and 4 bases at J, leaving 8 bases unmatched. As DNA, the CDR3 is TGTGCCAGCAGTTACTCGATGGCAGGGGGCAGGTACGAGCAGTACGTC. Translating it yields CASSYSMAGGRYEQYV.

In its sample, this clonotype was seen many times. The V gene is TRBV19, the J gene TRBJ2-1; TRBD2 agrees at 7 bases. The junction had 11 bases not matched to a gene; V was cut back by 6 bases and J by 3 bases. Looked up from germline, CDR1 is LNHDA and CDR2 is SQIVND (reference sequence). This CDR3 comprises 16 residues. CDR3 in DNA: TGTGCCAGTAGGCCCGAACTAGCGCTAAACTACAATGAGCAGTTCTTC. This sequence encodes CASRPELALNYNEQFF.

At least ten counts were recorded for this clonotype. This sequence joins TRBV7-9 and TRBJ1-1; D ambiguous. CDR3 length: 14 amino acids. Germline V lookup: CDR1 SEHNR, CDR2 FQNEAQ (reference sequence). Trimming left V 3 bases short and J 4 bases short, with 12 bases between. For the CDR3, the DNA is TGTGCCAGCAGCTTGTGGGATGAGGGCACTGAAGCTTTCTTT. This translates into CASSLWDEGTEAFF.

The chain recombines TRBV13 with TRBJ1-4; D perhaps matches TRBD1 (5 bases). The CDR3 has 15 residues. Trimming stripped 4 bases from V and 7 bases from J, with 16 bases between. In germline, CDR1 is PRHDT, CDR2 FYEKMQ (reference sequence). The CDR3 nucleotides are TGTGCCAGCAGCTCCTCAGGGATGGTCGGTGAAAAACTGTTTTTT. Encoded protein: CASSSSGMVGEKLFF.

V is TRBV12-3 or TRBV12-4 and J is TRBJ1-2; D possibly corresponds to TRBD1 (6 bases). V gave up 6 bases and J gave up 1 base, with 18 bases separating them. This CDR3 comprises 16 residues. The CDR3 DNA reads as TGTGCCAGCAGGCACCCCGGACAGCCTAGTAACTATGGCTACACCTTC. Its translation: CASRHPGQPSNYGYTF.